What follows are 23 T cell receptor beta chains derived from one specimen sequenced in a study of blood T cell repertoires in COVID-19. Here immunoSEQ multiplex PCR was the method, and the copy in TCRdb shows in-frame clones only, minus some. The sample contains 130,000 to 150,000 clones, around four fifths of which appear only once. The specimen sequenced was peripheral blood. Receptor source: a woman aged 40 to 49 with active or convalescent COVID-19.

The chain joins TRBV7-8 to TRBJ1-2; 7 nucleotides agree with TRBD1. The germline CDR1 and CDR2 sequences are SGHVS and FQNEAQ. The CDR3 runs 15 residues. V dropped 1 base and J dropped 3; count of bases not matched to a gene: 5. CDR3 amino acids: CASSLVGRGDYGYTF. The CDR3 coding sequence is TGTGCCAGCAGCTTAGTAGGCAGGGGGGACTATGGCTACACCTTC.

The J gene is TRBJ1-1, the V gene TRBV5-1; D unresolved. The CDR3 length is 14 residues. Germline V gene lookup returns CDR1 SGHRS and CDR2 YFSETQ. Trimming stripped 0 bases from V and 5 bases from J, with 11 bases between. CDR3 DNA sequence: TGCGCCAGCAGCTTGGACCCACCGGGAACTGAAGCTTTCTTT. Translated, it gives CASSLDPPGTEAFF.

V gene TRBV7-2 combines with J gene TRBJ1-6; weak D call: TRBD1 (6 bases). CDR3 length: 15 residues. V lost 5 bases to trimming and J lost 7 bases, with 15 bases between them. The germline CDR1 and CDR2 sequences are SGHTA and FQGNSA. The CDR3 DNA is TGTGCCAGCAGCCCCGACAGGCCGCCCAATTCACCCCTCCACTTT. Encoded protein: CASSPDRPPNSPLHF.

The chain is built from TRBV5-8 and TRBJ1-3, with a possible D match to TRBD1 (5 bases). The germline CDR1 and CDR2 sequences are SGHTS and YDEGEE. The CDR3 loop spans 20 amino acids. V dropped 2 bases and J dropped 0 bases, with 24 bases sitting between them. The CDR3 spells CASSFPRYGTGSSSGNTIYF. In DNA form, the CDR3 reads TGTGCCAGCAGCTTCCCTCGATACGGAACAGGATCTTCCTCTGGAAACACCATATATTTT.

The rearrangement links TRBV6-5 to TRBJ1-5, with D tentatively TRBD1 (5 bases). V lost 4 bases to trimming and J lost 5 bases, with 15 bases between them. There are 15 residues in the CDR3. Per germline, CDR1 MNHEY and CDR2 SVGAGI. The CDR3 is CASSLLGGADQPQHF. The CDR3, as DNA: TGTGCCAGCAGTTTACTCGGAGGGGCTGATCAGCCCCAGCATTTT.

J is TRBJ2-7 and V is TRBV5-1, with D maybe TRBD1 (5 bases). Germline assignment: CDR1 SGHRS and CDR2 YFSETQ. The CDR3 has 13 residues. The V gene lost 0 bases and the J gene lost 4 bases, with 8 bases spanning the gap. The CDR3 here is CASSLEQAYEQYF. In DNA, the CDR3 is TGCGCCAGCAGCTTGGAACAGGCATACGAGCAGTACTTC.

The rearrangement uses TRBV3-1 (or the pseudogene TRBV3-2) and TRBJ1-6; unclear D gene. Germline CDR1 is LGHDT and CDR2 is YNNKEL (reference sequence). The CDR3 is 12 amino acids. V lost 8 bases and J 6 bases, leaving 8 bases between the germline ends. CDR3 region: CASRVGNSPLHF. DNA for the CDR3: TGTGCCAGCCGGGTGGGTAATTCACCCCTCCACTTT.

The chain uses TRBV19 and TRBJ2-7; 10 positions agree with TRBD1. J gave up 1 base and V 4 bases, and 4 bases lay outside the gene matches. Germline V gene lookup returns CDR1 LNHDA and CDR2 SQIVND (reference sequence). The length of the CDR3 is 15 residues. The CDR3 region is CASSTGQGGSYEQYF. The CDR3 nucleotides read TGTGCCAGTAGTACTGGACAGGGGGGTTCCTACGAGCAGTACTTC.

This chain connects TRBV5-6 to TRBJ1-2; 10 bases align to TRBD1. Germline CDR1 and CDR2: SGHDT and YYEEEE. The V and J ends lost 4 bases and 5 bases, in that order; junction bases with no gene match: 8. The CDR3 is made up of 15 amino acids. CDR3 amino acids: CASSPMDRGKYGYTF. In nucleotides, the CDR3 is TGTGCCAGCAGCCCTATGGACAGGGGGAAGTATGGCTACACCTTC.

The chain has TRBV12-3 or TRBV12-4 and TRBJ1-2; D gene ambiguous. V lost 1 base, J lost 4 bases, and 4 bases lay in between. The CDR3 extends over 12 amino acids. The CDR3 nucleotides read TGTGCCAGCAGTTTAGTCTTCTATGGCTACACCTTC. This gives the protein CASSLVFYGYTF.

The J gene is TRBJ1-1, the V gene TRBV5-1; the D gene is possibly TRBD1 (6 bases). Between the trimmed V and J ends, which lost 3 bases and 4 bases, there was a span of 16 bases. Germline-derived CDR1 and CDR2 are SGHRS and YFSETQ. The CDR3 loop spans 15 amino acids. DNA for the CDR3: TGCGCCAGCAGCTCTACAGGGTCTATGAGCACTGAAGCTTTCTTT. Translation gives CASSSTGSMSTEAFF.

The J gene is TRBJ1-2, the V gene TRBV7-2, with TRBD1 matching 7 bases. The CDR3 covers 13 residues. The V segment lost 1 base and the J segment 9 bases; nucleotides outside the gene matches: 5. Germline V gene data show CDR1 as SGHTA and CDR2 as FQGNSA. The CDR3: CASSLEEGASYTF. The CDR3 coding sequence is TGTGCCAGCAGCTTAGAAGAGGGGGCAAGCTACACCTTC. The full variable domain, with the rest looked up from reference TRBV7-2 and TRBJ1-2, is GAGVSQSPSNKVTEKGKDVELRCDPISGHTALYWYRQSLGQGLEFLIYFQGNSAPDKSGLPSDRFSAERTGGSVSTLTIQRTQQEDSAVYLCASSLEEGASYTFGSGTRLTVV.

The J gene is TRBJ2-3, the V gene TRBV9; 7 nucleotides agree with TRBD2. The CDR3 spans 16 residues. Germline values: CDR1 SGDLS, CDR2 YYNGEE. The junction had 11 bases not matched to a gene; V was cut back by 7 bases and J by 0 bases. CDR3 in amino acids: CASGGGAAGSTDTQYF. DNA of the CDR3: TGTGCCAGCGGGGGAGGGGCGGCTGGTAGCACAGATACGCAGTATTTT.

The chain is built from TRBV30 and TRBJ1-1, with TRBD1 identical over 11 bases. CDR1 and CDR2 (germline): GTSNPN, SVGIG (reference sequence). With V trimmed by 2 bases and J by 5 bases, 13 bases remained unmatched. The CDR3 is 17 amino acids. As DNA, the CDR3 is TGTGCCTGGAGTAGGTCAGAGGACAGGGGGCCAGAAACTGAAGCTTTCTTT. Its translation: CAWSRSEDRGPETEAFF.

The chain carries TRBV6-2 or TRBV6-3 and TRBJ1-2, with D unclear. In germline, CDR1 is MNHEY, CDR2 SVGEGT. V lost 4 bases and J lost 1, with 7 bases in between. This CDR3 contains 13 residues. This CDR3 reads CASSSVSNYGYTF. CDR3 nucleotide sequence: TGTGCCAGCAGTTCCGTCAGTAACTATGGCTACACCTTC.

V usage is TRBV5-6 and J usage is TRBJ1-5; 7 positions match TRBD1. Germline V CDR1 and CDR2: SGHDT, YYEEEE. V lost 2 bases, J lost 2 bases, and 7 bases stayed unmatched. CDR3 length: 16 amino acids. This CDR3 is CASSLGAGGGNQPQHF. The CDR3 DNA follows: TGTGCCAGCAGCTTAGGGGCAGGGGGTGGCAATCAGCCCCAGCATTTT.

The table lists this clone with a few counts. V is TRBV9 and J is TRBJ1-3; tentatively, D is TRBD1 (5 bases). Germline lookup yields CDR1 SGDLS and CDR2 YYNGEE. Trimming pared 3 bases from V and 2 bases from J, leaving 18 bases between. This CDR3 comprises 17 residues. The CDR3 region is CASSATLKRGTGNTIYF. The DNA for the CDR3 is TGTGCCAGCAGCGCAACTTTGAAAAGGGGAACTGGAAACACCATATATTTT.

V usage is TRBV5-6 and J usage is TRBJ2-1, with 11 bases lining up with TRBD2. The CDR3 covers 18 residues. Trimming at V came to 0 bases and at J to 4 bases, leaving 9 bases not matched to a gene. Germline CDR1 is SGHDT and CDR2 is YYEEEE. The CDR3 DNA reads as TGTGCCAGCAGCTTGGGGCTAGCGGGAGGCGGTAGGTACAATGAGCAGTTCTTC. Translated: CASSLGLAGGGRYNEQFF.

The gene calls are TRBV7-2 and TRBJ1-1; D uncertain. V was pared by 0 bases and J by 0 bases, with 5 bases between. The germline V gene encodes CDR1 SGHTA and CDR2 FQGNSA. The length of the CDR3 is 14 residues. This CDR3 reads CASSLAGMNTEAFF. As DNA, the CDR3 is TGTGCCAGCAGCTTAGCGGGCATGAACACTGAAGCTTTCTTT.

The chain links TRBV9 to TRBJ1-1; no clear D gene. V was clipped by 3 bases and J by 1 base, with 13 bases between them. Germline V gene lookup returns CDR1 SGDLS and CDR2 YYNGEE. CDR3 length: 15 residues. The CDR3 DNA sequence: TGTGCCAGCAGCGGAGAGGAAGGAGCGAACACTGAAGCTTTCTTT. Translating gives CASSGEEGANTEAFF.

This clone came up once. The chain links TRBV11-2 to TRBJ2-2, with D maybe TRBD1 (5 bases). Trimming took 2 bases from V and 4 from J, leaving 11 bases between them. Germline V lookup: CDR1 SGHAT, CDR2 FQNNGV. The CDR3 loop spans 15 amino acids. For the CDR3, the DNA is TGTGCCAGCAGCTTACTCCCAGGGCGCACCGGGGAGCTGTTTTTT. It yields the protein CASSLLPGRTGELFF.

The chain has TRBV6-5 and TRBJ2-7; TRBD1 matches at 7 bases. CDR1 is MNHEY, CDR2 SVGAGI, per germline. The ends lost 6 bases at V and 2 bases at J; junction bases unmatched: 7. The CDR3 loop spans 14 amino acids. The CDR3 DNA sequence: TGTGCCAGCAGCCACGACAGGGCCCCCTACGAGCAGTACTTC. Encoded protein: CASSHDRAPYEQYF.

This clone showed up just a few times. The chain joins TRBV6-5 to TRBJ1-1, with a weak D call TRBD1 (6 bases). V was cut by 2 bases and J by 2 bases, with 12 bases left in between. The CDR3 loop spans 15 amino acids. CDR1 is MNHEY and CDR2 is SVGAGI in the germline V gene. In nucleotides, the CDR3 is TGTGCCAGCAGTTACCTTGGGACACCAAACACTGAAGCTTTCTTT. This translates into CASSYLGTPNTEAFF.